The entry below describes one T cell receptor (beta chain). Its specificity is not known. The data stem from a study of T cell responses to AZD1222 COVID-19 vaccine. Pooling covered second doses at about 4 or about 12 weeks. Study-wide results and caveats: Among the donors, most were white British and more were female, and clonal diversity was possibly underestimated.

The germline V gene encodes CDR1 LNHDA and CDR2 SQIVND (reference sequence). The J segment lost 2 bases and the V segment lost 6 bases, leaving 4 bases of the junction unmatched. CDR3 length: 14 residues. Repertoires were generated with immunoSEQ multiplex PCR, while TCRdb's copy carries only in-frame clones and drops some. The sample records roughly 50,000 clones, about 86% being singletons. The sample here was peripheral blood, taken 28 days after the second AZD1222 dose. This clonotype was sampled from an adult who received the AZD1222 COVID-19 vaccine. The chain has TRBV19 and TRBJ2-7, with 10 bases matching TRBD1. CDR3 DNA: TGTGCCAGTAGGGGGACAGGGGTCCCCTACGAGCAGTACTTC. Translating it yields CASRGTGVPYEQYF.